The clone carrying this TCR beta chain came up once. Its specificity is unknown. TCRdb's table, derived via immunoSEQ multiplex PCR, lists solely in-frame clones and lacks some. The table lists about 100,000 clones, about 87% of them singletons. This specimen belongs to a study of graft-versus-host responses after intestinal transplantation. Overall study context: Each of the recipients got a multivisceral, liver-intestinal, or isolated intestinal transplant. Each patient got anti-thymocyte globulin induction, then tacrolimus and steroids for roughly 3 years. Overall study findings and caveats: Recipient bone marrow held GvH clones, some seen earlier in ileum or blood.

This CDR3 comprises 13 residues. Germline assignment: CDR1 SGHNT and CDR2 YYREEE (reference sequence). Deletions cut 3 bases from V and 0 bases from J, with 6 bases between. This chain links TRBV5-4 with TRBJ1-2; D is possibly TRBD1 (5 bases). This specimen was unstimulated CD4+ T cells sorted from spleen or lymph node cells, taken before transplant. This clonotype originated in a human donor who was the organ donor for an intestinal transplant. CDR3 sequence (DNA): TGTGCCAGCAGCTGGGGCGCTAACTATGGCTACACCTTC. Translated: CASSWGANYGYTF. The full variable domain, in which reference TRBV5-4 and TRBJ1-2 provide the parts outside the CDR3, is ETGVTQSPTHLIKTRGQQVTLRCSSQSGHNTVSWYQQALGQGPQFIFQYYREEENGRGNFPPRFSGLQFPNYSSELNVNALELDDSALYLCASSWGANYGYTFGSGTRLTVV.